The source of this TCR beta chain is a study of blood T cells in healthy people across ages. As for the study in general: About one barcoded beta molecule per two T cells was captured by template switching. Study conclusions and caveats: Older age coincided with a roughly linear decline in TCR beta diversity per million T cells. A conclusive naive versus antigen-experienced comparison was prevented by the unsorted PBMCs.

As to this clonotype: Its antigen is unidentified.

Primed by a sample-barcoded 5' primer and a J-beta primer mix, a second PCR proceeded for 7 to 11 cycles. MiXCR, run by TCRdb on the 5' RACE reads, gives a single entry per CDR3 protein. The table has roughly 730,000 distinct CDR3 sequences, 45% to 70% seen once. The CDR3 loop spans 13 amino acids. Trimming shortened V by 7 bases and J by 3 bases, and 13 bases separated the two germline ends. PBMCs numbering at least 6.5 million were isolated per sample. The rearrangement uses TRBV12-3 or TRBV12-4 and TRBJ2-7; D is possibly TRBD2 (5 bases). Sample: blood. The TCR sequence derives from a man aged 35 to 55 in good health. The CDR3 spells CASMGMEVYEQYF. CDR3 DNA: TGTGCCAGCATGGGGATGGAGGTCTACGAGCAGTACTTC.